A single sample gave rise to the 22 T cell receptor beta chains below, sequenced in a study of response to subunit inactivated influenza vaccine (dated by TCRdb to 2017 to 2018). The protocol used for the library was RT-PCR. For sequencing, an Illumina HiSeq 2500 was employed. TCRdb took the public reads, trimmed them with fastp at Q25, ran MiXCR for clone calling and kept in-frame beta chains. Entries that share a CDR3 protein sequence are merged under the most common genes and DNA. This sample holds hundreds of thousands of distinct CDR3 sequences; roughly 12% were observed only once. Roughly 10% of the sample is held by the ten biggest clonotypes. The source material was PBMCs from blood, sampled on the day of vaccination. These receptors all come from a man aged 50 to 59 who received an inactivated influenza vaccine. Donor details come from another sample of the same person, matched by shared clones.

This clonotype turned up a few times. V is TRBV12-3 or TRBV12-4 and J is TRBJ1-5; 12 positions agree with TRBD1. The CDR3 has 16 amino acids. After removal of 6 bases from V and 15 bases from J, the junction contained 18 bases not matched to a gene. The CDR3 nucleotides read TGTGCCAGCAGATACTCACGGGACAGGGGGCTGACAACCCTGCATTTT. Translating it yields CASRYSRDRGLTTLHF.

This clonotype occurred once. This sequence joins TRBV5-6 and TRBJ2-7, with D possibly matching TRBD2 (6 bases). CDR1 and CDR2 from the germline V gene are SGHDT and YYEEEE. V was trimmed by 2 bases and J by 1 base, leaving 10 bases between them. This CDR3 spans 14 amino acids. The CDR3 DNA is TGTGCCAGCAGCTTCTGGACTAAATCCTACGAGCAGTACTTC. Protein product: CASSFWTKSYEQYF.

The chain carries TRBV5-1 and TRBJ2-3; D might be TRBD1 or TRBD2, each matching 5 bases. Germline V lookup: CDR1 SGHRS, CDR2 YFSETQ. Trimming stripped 3 bases from V and 5 bases from J, with 13 bases between. The CDR3 has 14 amino acids. CDR3 sequence: CASSSGDPLDTQYF. For the CDR3, the DNA is TGCGCCAGCAGCTCCGGGGACCCCTTAGATACGCAGTATTTT.

This clonotype showed up just a few times. This chain joins TRBV12-3 or TRBV12-4 and TRBJ1-2; D unresolved. The V end was cut by 1 base, the J end by 7 bases, with 16 bases between. There are 15 residues in the CDR3. CDR3 nucleotides: TGTGCCAGCAGTTTAGGGGGTGGAGGCAGTCCTGGCTACACCTTC. Its protein is CASSLGGGGSPGYTF.

The chain uses TRBV28 and TRBJ2-1, with no clear D. The CDR3 sequence is 12 residues long. Between the trimmed V and J ends, which lost 3 bases and 6 bases, there was a span of 6 bases. Germline CDR1 and CDR2: MDHEN and SYDVKM. The CDR3 sequence: CASSFGFNEQFF. The DNA for the CDR3 is TGTGCCAGCAGTTTCGGATTCAATGAGCAGTTCTTC. Filled out from reference TRBV28 and TRBJ2-1, the complete variable domain reads DVKVTQSSRYLVKRTGEKVFLECVQDMDHENMFWYRQDPGLGLRLIYFSYDVKMKEKGDIPEGYSVSREKKERFSLILESASTNQTSMYLCASSFGFNEQFFGPGTRLTVL.

The rearrangement links TRBV2 to TRBJ1-1; D gene uncertain. V lost 5 bases and J lost 2, with 12 bases in between. Germline V gene sequence: CDR1 SNHLY, CDR2 FYNNEI. The CDR3 extends over 14 amino acids. This chain's CDR3 is CASSSGPLNTEAFF. The CDR3 DNA is TGTGCCAGCAGTTCCGGGCCCCTAAACACTGAAGCTTTCTTT.

At least ten counts were recorded for this clonotype. The chain has TRBV24-1 and TRBJ2-2; 10 bases align to TRBD1. The germline V gene encodes CDR1 KGHDR and CDR2 SFDVKD. The CDR3 length is 17 residues. V was pared by 3 bases and J by 4 bases, with 7 bases of the junction left unmatched. CDR3 region: CATSDGPGQGITGELFF. The CDR3 DNA reads TGTGCCACCAGTGATGGACCGGGACAGGGGATCACCGGGGAGCTGTTTTTT.

This clonotype was counted only a few times. V and J are TRBV7-2 and TRBJ2-5; TRBD1 agrees at 7 bases. V was clipped by 3 bases and J by 4 bases; unmatched bases: 11. This CDR3 contains 16 residues. Germline V lookup: CDR1 SGHTA, CDR2 FQGNSA. CDR3 nucleotides: TGTGCCAGCAGCTTGTCCGCCGGGACAGCCGTAGAGACCCAGTACTTC. Amino acids: CASSLSAGTAVETQYF.

The chain joins TRBV30 to TRBJ2-5; D unresolved. The CDR3 runs to 12 residues. The V gene's germline CDR1 is GTSNPN and CDR2 SVGIG (reference sequence). Between the trimmed V and J ends, which lost 3 bases and 5 bases, there was a span of 10 bases. This chain's CDR3 is CAWSSVVETQYF. CDR3 bases: TGTGCCTGGAGCAGTGTGGTGGAGACCCAGTACTTC. The whole variable domain, filled in from reference TRBV30 and TRBJ2-5, reads SQTIHQWPATLVQPVGSPLSLECTVEGTSNPNLYWYRQAAGRGLQLLFYSVGIGQISSEVPQNLSASRPQDRQFILSSKKLLLSDSGFYLCAWSSVVETQYFGPGTRLLVL.

The J gene is TRBJ1-1, the V gene TRBV20-1, with a tentative D call TRBD1 (6 bases). The CDR3 has 12 amino acids. Germline assignment: CDR1 DFQATT and CDR2 SNEGSKA (reference sequence). V was shortened by 5 bases and J by 1 base, with 8 bases between the two germline ends. In nucleotides, the CDR3 is TGCAGTGCTCCGGACAGGAACACTGAAGCTTTCTTT. Amino acids: CSAPDRNTEAFF.

This clonotype was observed a few times. The V gene is TRBV5-1, the J gene TRBJ2-5; a weak D match, TRBD1 (5 bases). Germline CDR1 reads SGHRS; CDR2 reads YFSETQ. The V gene lost 1 base and the J gene lost 5 bases, with 15 bases spanning the gap. The length of the CDR3 is 15 residues. The CDR3 DNA reads as TGCGCCAGCAGCTTGTCTGACAGCCGACGGGAGACCCAGTACTTC. The encoded protein is CASSLSDSRRETQYF.

The CDR3 DNA is TGTGCCAGCAGCTTTCAACTAGCGGGGTACGAGCAGTACTTC. As protein: CASSFQLAGYEQYF. The rearrangement joins TRBV13 to TRBJ2-7, with 10 positions matching TRBD2. Germline lookup yields CDR1 PRHDT and CDR2 FYEKMQ (reference sequence). This CDR3 is 14 amino acids long. Trimming removed 3 bases from V and 4 bases from J; junction bases left unmatched: 3. Together with reference TRBV13 and TRBJ2-7, the CDR3 gives the full variable domain: AAGVIQSPRHLIKEKRETATLKCYPIPRHDTVYWYQQGPGQDPQFLISFYEKMQSDKGSIPDRFSAQQFSDYHSELNMSSLELGDSALYFCASSFQLAGYEQYFGPGTRLTVT.

The CDR3 region is CASSKTTIQETQYF. In DNA, the CDR3 is TGTGCCAGCAGTAAGACAACGATCCAAGAGACCCAGTACTTC. This chain connects TRBV25-1 to TRBJ2-5; no definite D call. There are 14 residues in the CDR3. Germline V gene sequence: CDR1 MGHDK, CDR2 SYGVNS. Trimming removed 5 bases from V and 1 base from J, with 11 bases in between.

This clonotype was counted ten times or more. This sequence joins TRBV7-3 and TRBJ2-1, with D possibly being TRBD2 (5 bases). V was clipped by 6 bases and J by 4 bases, with 16 bases between them. The CDR3 is 15 residues long. CDR1 and CDR2 (germline): SGHTA, FQGTGA. Here the CDR3 DNA reads TGTGCCAGCAGTCTACGGGAAGGCCGATACAATGAGCAGTTCTTC. Amino acids: CASSLREGRYNEQFF. The whole variable domain, filled in from reference TRBV7-3 and TRBJ2-1, reads GAGVSQTPSNKVTEKGKYVELRCDPISGHTALYWYRQSLGQGPEFLIYFQGTGAADDSGLPNDRFFAVRPEGSVSTLKIQRTERGDSAVYLCASSLREGRYNEQFFGPGTRLTVL.

This clonotype has only a few counts. The rearrangement joins TRBV4-1 to TRBJ2-5, with unresolved D. The CDR3 covers 15 residues. V shed 3 bases and J shed 0 bases, with 11 bases lying between them. The germline V gene encodes CDR1 MGHRA and CDR2 YSYEKL. The DNA for the CDR3 is TGCGCCAGCAGCCATCTTGACACAAACCAAGAGACCCAGTACTTC. The encoded protein is CASSHLDTNQETQYF.

This clonotype appeared a few times. The J gene is TRBJ2-7, the V gene TRBV18; the match to TRBD1 covers 7 bases. CDR1 is KGHSH and CDR2 is LQKENI in the germline V gene. CDR3 length: 14 residues. Trimming at V came to 2 bases and at J to 7 bases, leaving 8 bases not matched to a gene. CDR3 sequence: CASSPGQVGLEQYF. The CDR3 nucleotides read TGTGCCAGCTCACCAGGACAGGTGGGGCTTGAGCAGTACTTC.

This clonotype was observed a few times. V is TRBV5-1 and J is TRBJ2-3; TRBD2 agrees at 10 bases. The CDR3 spans 16 residues. V gave up 4 bases and J gave up 6 bases; unmatched junction bases: 11. Looked up from germline, CDR1 is SGHRS and CDR2 is YFSETQ. CDR3 amino acids: CASSPSASGSVDTQYF. The CDR3 nucleotides are TGCGCCAGCAGCCCTAGCGCTAGCGGGAGTGTGGATACGCAGTATTTT.

This clonotype came up a few times. The rearrangement links TRBV7-2 to TRBJ2-2, with a possible D match to TRBD1 (6 bases). The CDR3 consists of 16 residues. Germline V gene sequence: CDR1 SGHTA, CDR2 FQGNSA. V lost 5 bases and J 0 bases, leaving 13 bases between the germline ends. The CDR3 DNA follows: TGTGCCAGCAGCCGAACAGGGACCACGAACACCGGGGAGCTGTTTTTT. It translates to CASSRTGTTNTGELFF.

There are a few counts of this clonotype. V is TRBV9 and J is TRBJ2-3, with 11 nucleotides matching TRBD1. With 0 bases clipped from V and 5 bases from J, the junction kept 2 bases outside the gene matches. CDR1 is SGDLS, CDR2 YYNGEE, per germline. The CDR3 is 15 residues long. CDR3 sequence (DNA): TGTGCCAGCAGCGTAGGGACAGGGGGCCTAGATACGCAGTATTTT. Residues: CASSVGTGGLDTQYF.

This clonotype showed up just a few times. This chain joins TRBV5-1 and TRBJ1-1, with 7 bases that match TRBD1. Germline CDR1 SGHRS, CDR2 YFSETQ. The CDR3 runs to 15 residues. V gave up 4 bases and J gave up 5 bases; unmatched junction bases: 11. Here the CDR3 DNA reads TGCGCCAGCAGCCCGGAGTGGCAGGGGGGGACTGAAGCTTTCTTT. Translation: CASSPEWQGGTEAFF. Supplemented by reference TRBV5-1 and TRBJ1-1, the full variable domain reads KAGVTQTPRYLIKTRGQQVTLSCSPISGHRSVSWYQQTPGQGLQFLFEYFSETQRNKGNFPGRFSGRQFSNSRSEMNVSTLELGDSALYLCASSPEWQGGTEAFFGQGTRLTVV.

The gene calls are TRBV7-9 and TRBJ2-3; TRBD1 agrees at 9 bases. J gave up 4 bases and V 2 bases, and 4 bases lay outside the gene matches. Germline values: CDR1 SEHNR, CDR2 FQNEAQ (reference sequence). This CDR3 spans 15 amino acids. The CDR3 here is CASSLLQGAADTQYF. The DNA for the CDR3 is TGTGCCAGCAGCTTACTACAGGGGGCAGCAGATACGCAGTATTTT.

This clonotype was detected ten times or more. The chain uses TRBV28 and TRBJ1-5; D gene unclear. The V and J ends lost 7 bases and 6 bases respectively, with 10 bases between them. Germline V lookup: CDR1 MDHEN, CDR2 SYDVKM. The CDR3 is 12 amino acids. The CDR3 DNA follows: TGTGCCAGCACCTTGTGGGGTCAGCCCCAGCATTTT. It translates to CASTLWGQPQHF.